These 10 T cell receptor beta chains were all obtained from the same sample, sequenced in a study of T cell responses to AZD1222 COVID-19 vaccine. Clones were sequenced by immunoSEQ multiplex PCR, and TCRdb holds only the in-frame ones, with some missing. The sample yields 250,000 to 300,000 clones, about 94% seen once. Sequenced material: peripheral blood, taken 28 days after the second AZD1222 dose. The receptors originated from an adult who received the AZD1222 COVID-19 vaccine.

J is TRBJ2-7 and V is TRBV4-2; perhaps TRBD1 as D (6 bases). The CDR3 runs 14 residues. Germline CDR1 reads LGHNA; CDR2 reads YNFKEQ. Between the trimmed V and J ends, which lost 4 bases and 0 bases, there was a span of 10 bases. The CDR3, as DNA: TGTGCCAGCAGCCGCCGGACAGACTCCTACGAGCAGTACTTC. Its translation is CASSRRTDSYEQYF.

This clone was picked up one time. The J gene is TRBJ2-5, the V gene TRBV25-1; D may correspond to TRBD1 or TRBD2 (6 bases each). Trimming took 1 base from V and 5 from J, leaving 20 bases between them. Germline lookup yields CDR1 MGHDK and CDR2 SYGVNS. The CDR3 spans 17 residues. The DNA of the CDR3 is TGTGCCAGCAGTGAATTGGGAGGACAGTGGGCTAAGGAGACCCAGTACTTC. Amino acids: CASSELGGQWAKETQYF.

V usage is TRBV19 and J usage is TRBJ1-5; D is unclear. The CDR3 is made up of 15 amino acids. CDR1 and CDR2 (germline): LNHDA, SQIVND (reference sequence). V was shortened by 5 bases and J by 3 bases, with 14 bases between the two germline ends. CDR3: CASSLIAGSNQPQHF. The CDR3 DNA reads TGTGCCAGTAGTCTGATAGCGGGCTCCAATCAGCCCCAGCATTTT.

The V gene is TRBV11-2, the J gene TRBJ2-1; perhaps TRBD2 as D (5 bases). The CDR3 has 14 amino acids. Germline V CDR1 and CDR2: SGHAT, FQNNGV. V was clipped by 5 bases and J by 6 bases, with 14 bases between them. CDR3 DNA: TGTGCCAGCAGCCCCGGGCCTGGAGGCAATGAGCAGTTCTTC. Its protein product is CASSPGPGGNEQFF.

The chain has TRBV7-8 and TRBJ2-7; tentatively, D is TRBD2 (5 bases). V lost 5 bases, J lost 6 bases, and 14 bases lay in between. Germline CDR1 reads SGHVS; CDR2 reads FQNEAQ. The CDR3 sequence is 13 residues long. The CDR3 DNA is TGTGCCAGCAGCCGAGGGTTAACGGGCGAGCAGTACTTC. Translating gives CASSRGLTGEQYF.

The chain couples TRBV20-1 to TRBJ1-2, with a weak D call TRBD1 (5 bases). V was cut by 6 bases and J by 3 bases, with 8 bases left in between. The length of the CDR3 is 11 residues. CDR1 is DFQATT, CDR2 SNEGSKA, per germline (reference sequence). CDR3 amino acids: CSAGGDYGYTF. In nucleotides, the CDR3 is TGCAGTGCCGGGGGAGACTATGGCTACACCTTC.

The gene calls are TRBV30 and TRBJ2-7, with D maybe TRBD2 (5 bases). Trimming removed 0 bases from V and 3 bases from J, with 12 bases in between. Per germline, CDR1 GTSNPN and CDR2 SVGIG (reference sequence). This CDR3 is 14 amino acids long. CDR3 sequence (DNA): TGTGCCTGGAGTGTAATGGCCCGGGGCTACGAGCAGTACTTC. Its translation is CAWSVMARGYEQYF.

The chain has TRBV19 and TRBJ2-7; maybe TRBD1 (5 bases). CDR1 LNHDA and CDR2 SQIVND come from the germline V gene (reference sequence). V lost 3 bases to trimming and J lost 1 base, with 10 bases between them. The CDR3 spans 14 residues. The CDR3 protein is CASSMGRTSYEQYF. In nucleotides, the CDR3 is TGTGCCAGTAGTATGGGCAGGACATCCTACGAGCAGTACTTC.

The rearrangement uses TRBV20-1 and TRBJ2-7; no firm D call. Trimming left V 6 bases short and J 4 bases short, with 10 bases between. The CDR3 length is 11 residues. Germline V gene sequence: CDR1 DFQATT, CDR2 SNEGSKA (reference sequence). CDR3 sequence (DNA): TGCAGTGCCCCGGCTGTATACGAGCAGTACTTC. It translates to CSAPAVYEQYF.

Only one count was recorded for this clone. The gene calls are TRBV5-3 and TRBJ2-6; no reliable D call. TRBV5-3 is placed among ORFs of uncertain function. With 1 base removed from V and 0 bases from J, the gap between germline ends came to 5 bases. This CDR3 region has 15 residues. CDR3 DNA sequence: TGTGCCAGAAGCTTGAAGGGCTCTGGGGCCAACGTCCTGACTTTC. This gives the protein CARSLKGSGANVLTF.